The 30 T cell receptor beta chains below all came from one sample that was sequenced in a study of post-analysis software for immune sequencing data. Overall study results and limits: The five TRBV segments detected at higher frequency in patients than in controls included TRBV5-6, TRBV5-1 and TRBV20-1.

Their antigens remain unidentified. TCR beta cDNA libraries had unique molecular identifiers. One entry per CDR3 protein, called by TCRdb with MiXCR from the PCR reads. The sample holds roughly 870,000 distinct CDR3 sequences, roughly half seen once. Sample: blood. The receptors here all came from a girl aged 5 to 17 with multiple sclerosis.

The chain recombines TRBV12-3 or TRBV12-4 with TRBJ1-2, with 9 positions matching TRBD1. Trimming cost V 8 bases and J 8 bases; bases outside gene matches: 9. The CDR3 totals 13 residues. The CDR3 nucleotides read TGTGCCAGCCTTCCCGGGACAGGGCGCGGCTACACCTTC. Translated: CASLPGTGRGYTF.

CDR3 DNA: TGTGCCAGCAGCCCAGGGTGGGAGACAGGGCCTTCAAAGACCCAGTACTTC. It encodes CASSPGWETGPSKTQYF. The genes are TRBV7-9 and TRBJ2-5; 7 bases are a match to TRBD1. The CDR3 sequence is 17 residues long. Trimming at V came to 5 bases and at J to 6 bases, leaving 18 bases not matched to a gene. CDR1 is SEHNR and CDR2 is FQNEAQ in the germline V gene (reference sequence).

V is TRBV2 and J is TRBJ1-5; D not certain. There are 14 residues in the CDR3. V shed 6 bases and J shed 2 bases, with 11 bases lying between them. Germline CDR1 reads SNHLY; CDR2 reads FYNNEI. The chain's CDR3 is CASRPQRGNQPQHF. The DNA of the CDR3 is TGTGCCAGCAGACCTCAGAGGGGCAATCAGCCCCAGCATTTT.

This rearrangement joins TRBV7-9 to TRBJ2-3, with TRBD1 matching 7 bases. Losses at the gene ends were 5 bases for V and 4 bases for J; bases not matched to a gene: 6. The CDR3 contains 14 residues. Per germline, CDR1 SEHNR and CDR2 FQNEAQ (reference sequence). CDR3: CASSERDRADTQYF. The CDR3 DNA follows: TGTGCCAGCAGCGAAAGGGACAGAGCAGATACGCAGTATTTT.

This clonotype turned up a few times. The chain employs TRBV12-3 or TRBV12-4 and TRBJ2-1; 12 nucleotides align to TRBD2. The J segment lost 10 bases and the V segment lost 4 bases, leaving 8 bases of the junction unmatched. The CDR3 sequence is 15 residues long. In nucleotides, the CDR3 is TGTGCCAGCAGTTCCGCTAGCGGGAGGGCCCGGGAGCAGTTCTTC. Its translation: CASSSASGRAREQFF.

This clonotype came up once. The CDR3 nucleotides are TGCAGCAACCTCAGGGCCCTGAGCTCCTACAATGAGCAGTTCTTC. Amino acid sequence: CSNLRALSSYNEQFF. The chain links TRBV29-1 to TRBJ2-1; D may be TRBD1 (5 bases). CDR1 is SQVTM and CDR2 is ANQGSEA in the germline V gene. The CDR3 sequence is 15 residues long. Trimming removed 8 bases at V and 0 bases at J, with 17 bases between.

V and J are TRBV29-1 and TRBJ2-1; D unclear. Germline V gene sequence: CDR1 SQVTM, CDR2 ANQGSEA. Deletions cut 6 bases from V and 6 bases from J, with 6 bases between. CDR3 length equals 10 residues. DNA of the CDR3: TGCAGCGTGTCCGCCAATGAGCAGTTCTTC. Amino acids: CSVSANEQFF.

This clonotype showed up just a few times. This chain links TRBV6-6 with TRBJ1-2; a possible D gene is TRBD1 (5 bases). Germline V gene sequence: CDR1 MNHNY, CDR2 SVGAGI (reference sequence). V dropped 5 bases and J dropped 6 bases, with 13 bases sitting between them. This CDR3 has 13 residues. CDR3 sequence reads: CASSTHSTDGYTF. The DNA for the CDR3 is TGTGCCAGCAGTACTCATTCGACAGATGGCTACACCTTC.

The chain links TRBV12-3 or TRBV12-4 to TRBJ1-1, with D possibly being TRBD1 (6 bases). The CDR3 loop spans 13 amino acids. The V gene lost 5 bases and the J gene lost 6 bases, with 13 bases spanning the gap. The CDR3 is CASSITGRAEAFF. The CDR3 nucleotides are TGTGCCAGCAGTATCACAGGGAGGGCTGAAGCTTTCTTT.

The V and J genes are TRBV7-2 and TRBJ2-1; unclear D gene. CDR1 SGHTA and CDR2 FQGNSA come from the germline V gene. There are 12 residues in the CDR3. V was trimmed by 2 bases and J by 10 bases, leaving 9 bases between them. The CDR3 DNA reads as TGTGCCAGCAGCTTACGGGCCCAGGAGCAGTTCTTC. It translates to CASSLRAQEQFF.

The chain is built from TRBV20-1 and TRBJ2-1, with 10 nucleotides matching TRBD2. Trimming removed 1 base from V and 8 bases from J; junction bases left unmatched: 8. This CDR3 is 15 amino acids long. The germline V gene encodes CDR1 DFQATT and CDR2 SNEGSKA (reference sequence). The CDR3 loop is CSARGGAGGLDEQFF. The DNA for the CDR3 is TGCAGTGCTAGAGGGGGAGCGGGAGGGTTGGATGAGCAGTTCTTC.

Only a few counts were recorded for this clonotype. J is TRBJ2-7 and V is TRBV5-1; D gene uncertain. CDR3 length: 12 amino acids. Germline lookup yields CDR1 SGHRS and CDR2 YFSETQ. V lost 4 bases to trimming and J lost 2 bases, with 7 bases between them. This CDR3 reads CASSGSTYEQYF. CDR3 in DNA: TGCGCCAGCAGCGGTAGTACCTACGAGCAGTACTTC. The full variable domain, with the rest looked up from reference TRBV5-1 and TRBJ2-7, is KAGVTQTPRYLIKTRGQQVTLSCSPISGHRSVSWYQQTPGQGLQFLFEYFSETQRNKGNFPGRFSGRQFSNSRSEMNVSTLELGDSALYLCASSGSTYEQYFGPGTRLTVT.

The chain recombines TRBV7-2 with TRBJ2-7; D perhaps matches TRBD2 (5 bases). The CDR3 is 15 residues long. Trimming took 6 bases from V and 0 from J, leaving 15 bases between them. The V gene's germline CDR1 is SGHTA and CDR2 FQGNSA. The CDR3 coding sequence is TGTGCCAGCAGATTTGGACGGGATGGCTCCTACGAGCAGTACTTC. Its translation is CASRFGRDGSYEQYF.

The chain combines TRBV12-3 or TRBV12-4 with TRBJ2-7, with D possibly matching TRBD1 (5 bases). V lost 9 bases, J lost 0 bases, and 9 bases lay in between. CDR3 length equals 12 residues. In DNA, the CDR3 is TGTGCCAGTACGGACACCTCCTACGAGCAGTACTTC. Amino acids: CASTDTSYEQYF.

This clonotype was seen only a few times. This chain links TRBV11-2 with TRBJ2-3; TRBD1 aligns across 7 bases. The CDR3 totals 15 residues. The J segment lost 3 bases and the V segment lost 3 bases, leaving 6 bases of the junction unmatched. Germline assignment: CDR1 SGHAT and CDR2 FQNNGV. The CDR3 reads CASSLGQLRTDTQYF. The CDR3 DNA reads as TGTGCCAGCAGCTTGGGACAGTTGAGAACAGATACGCAGTATTTT. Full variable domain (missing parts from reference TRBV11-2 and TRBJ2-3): EAGVAQSPRYKIIEKRQSVAFWCNPISGHATLYWYQQILGQGPKLLIQFQNNGVVDDSQLPKDRFSAERLKGVDSTLKIQPAKLEDSAVYLCASSLGQLRTDTQYFGPGTRLTVL.

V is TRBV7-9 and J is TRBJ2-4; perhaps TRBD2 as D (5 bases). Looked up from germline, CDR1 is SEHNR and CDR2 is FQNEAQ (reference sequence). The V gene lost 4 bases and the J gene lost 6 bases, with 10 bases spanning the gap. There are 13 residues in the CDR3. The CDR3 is CASSWVAGNIQYF. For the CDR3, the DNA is TGTGCCAGCAGCTGGGTCGCGGGAAACATTCAGTACTTC.

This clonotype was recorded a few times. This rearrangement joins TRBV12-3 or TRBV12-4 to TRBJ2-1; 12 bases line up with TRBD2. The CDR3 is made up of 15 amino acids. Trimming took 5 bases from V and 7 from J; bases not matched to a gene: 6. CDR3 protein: CASSPTSGGWNEQFF. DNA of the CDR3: TGTGCCAGCAGTCCTACTAGCGGGGGGTGGAATGAGCAGTTCTTC.

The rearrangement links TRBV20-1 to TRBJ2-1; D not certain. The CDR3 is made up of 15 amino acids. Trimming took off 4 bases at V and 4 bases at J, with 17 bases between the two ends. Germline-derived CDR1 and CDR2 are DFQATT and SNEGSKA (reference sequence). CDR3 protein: CSATWTAVVYNEQFF. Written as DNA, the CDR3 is TGCAGTGCTACCTGGACCGCCGTCGTTTACAATGAGCAGTTCTTC.

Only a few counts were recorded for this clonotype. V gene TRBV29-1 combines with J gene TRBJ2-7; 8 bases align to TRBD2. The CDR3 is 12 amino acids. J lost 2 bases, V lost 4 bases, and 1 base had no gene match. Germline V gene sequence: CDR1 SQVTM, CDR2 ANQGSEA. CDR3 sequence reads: CSVVLAAYEQYF. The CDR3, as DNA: TGCAGCGTTGTACTAGCGGCCTACGAGCAGTACTTC.

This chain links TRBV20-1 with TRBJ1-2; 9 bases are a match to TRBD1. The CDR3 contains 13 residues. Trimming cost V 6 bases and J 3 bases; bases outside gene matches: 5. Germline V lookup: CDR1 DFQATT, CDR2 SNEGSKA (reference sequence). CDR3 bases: TGCAGTGCCCGGGACAGGGCCTACTATGGCTACACCTTC. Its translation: CSARDRAYYGYTF.

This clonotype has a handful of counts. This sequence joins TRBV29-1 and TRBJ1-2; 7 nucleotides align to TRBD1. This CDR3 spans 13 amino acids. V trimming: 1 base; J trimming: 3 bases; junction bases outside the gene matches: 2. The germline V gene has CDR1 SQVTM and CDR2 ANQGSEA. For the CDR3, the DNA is TGCAGCGTTGAAGTAACAGGGGACTATGGCTACACCTTC. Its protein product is CSVEVTGDYGYTF.

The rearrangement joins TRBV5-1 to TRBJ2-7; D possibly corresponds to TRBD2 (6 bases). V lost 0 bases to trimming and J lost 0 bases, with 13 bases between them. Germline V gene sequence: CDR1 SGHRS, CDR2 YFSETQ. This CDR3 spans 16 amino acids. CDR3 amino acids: CASSLAWGDSSYEQYF. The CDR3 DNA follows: TGCGCCAGCAGCTTGGCCTGGGGGGATAGCTCCTACGAGCAGTACTTC.

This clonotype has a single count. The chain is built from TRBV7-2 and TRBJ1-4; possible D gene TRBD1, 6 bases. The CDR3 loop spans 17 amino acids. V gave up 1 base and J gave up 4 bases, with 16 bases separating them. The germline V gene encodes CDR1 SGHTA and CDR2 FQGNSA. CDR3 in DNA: TGTGCCAGCAGCTTAGTGGGGCCGGGGGCTTTTAATGAAAAACTGTTTTTT. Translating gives CASSLVGPGAFNEKLFF.

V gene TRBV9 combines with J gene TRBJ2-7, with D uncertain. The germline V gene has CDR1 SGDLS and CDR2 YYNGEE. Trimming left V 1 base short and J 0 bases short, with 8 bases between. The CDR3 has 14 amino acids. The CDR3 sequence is CASSVIASSYEQYF. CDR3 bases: TGTGCCAGCAGCGTAATAGCTTCCTCCTACGAGCAGTACTTC.

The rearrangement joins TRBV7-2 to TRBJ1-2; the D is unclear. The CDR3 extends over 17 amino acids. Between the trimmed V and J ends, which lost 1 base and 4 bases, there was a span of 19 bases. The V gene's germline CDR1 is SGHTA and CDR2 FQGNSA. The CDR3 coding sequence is TGTGCCAGCAGCTTAGACCAGCACGTAGGAGTAACCTATGGCTACACCTTC. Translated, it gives CASSLDQHVGVTYGYTF.

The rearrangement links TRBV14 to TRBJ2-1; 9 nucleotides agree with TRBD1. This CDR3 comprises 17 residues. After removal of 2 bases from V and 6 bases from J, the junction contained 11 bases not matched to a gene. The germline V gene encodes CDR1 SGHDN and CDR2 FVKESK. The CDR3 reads CASSQPGRDRAFNEQFF. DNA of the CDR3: TGTGCCAGCAGCCAACCGGGACGGGACAGGGCCTTCAATGAGCAGTTCTTC.

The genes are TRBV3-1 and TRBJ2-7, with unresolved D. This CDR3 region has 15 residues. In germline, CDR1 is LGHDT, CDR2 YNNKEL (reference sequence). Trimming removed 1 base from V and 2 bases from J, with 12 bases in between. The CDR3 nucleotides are TGTGCCAGCAGCCAAGGTCACCAAGGCGCCTACGAGCAGTACTTC. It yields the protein CASSQGHQGAYEQYF.

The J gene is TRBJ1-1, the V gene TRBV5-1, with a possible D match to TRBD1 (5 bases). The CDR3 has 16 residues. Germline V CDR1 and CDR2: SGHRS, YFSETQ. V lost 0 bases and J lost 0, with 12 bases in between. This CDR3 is CASSLGQGPMNTEAFF. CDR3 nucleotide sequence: TGCGCCAGCAGCTTGGGGCAGGGCCCCATGAACACTGAAGCTTTCTTT.

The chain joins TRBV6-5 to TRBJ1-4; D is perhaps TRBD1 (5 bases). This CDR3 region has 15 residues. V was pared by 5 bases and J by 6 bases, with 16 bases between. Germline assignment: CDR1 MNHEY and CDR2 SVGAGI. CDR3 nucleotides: TGTGCCAGCAGTAGCTCGGTTGGGGGGTATGAAAAACTGTTTTTT. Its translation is CASSSSVGGYEKLFF.

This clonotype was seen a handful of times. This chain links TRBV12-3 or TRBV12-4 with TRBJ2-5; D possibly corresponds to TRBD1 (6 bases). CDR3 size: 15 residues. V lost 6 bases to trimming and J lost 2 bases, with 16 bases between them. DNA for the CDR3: TGTGCCAGCAGGTTCGTGTGGGGGCTACAAGAGACCCAGTACTTC. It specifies CASRFVWGLQETQYF.